This TCR beta chain was identified in a study of Tregs in tolerant kidney transplant recipients. Study-wide findings and caveats: The most relevant donor-specific Treg TCRbeta repertoire apparently came from expansion with activated donor B cells.

Comment on this clone: Its antigen is as yet unknown.

The CDR3 runs 13 residues. Germline V gene lookup returns CDR1 MDHEN and CDR2 SYDVKM. V lost 8 bases and J lost 2; bases outside the gene matches: 3. The repertoire was sequenced with immunoSEQ multiplex PCR; TCRdb's copy has only in-frame clones and lacks some. The sample includes around 77,000 clones, more than 95% seen only once; the top ten take approximately 0.52%. Material: CD4+ T cells from blood, obtained before the transplant. This receptor was obtained from a human donor who received a combined kidney and bone marrow transplant. The gene calls are TRBV28 and TRBJ2-1; 7 bases match TRBD1. CDR3 sequence: CASGQGAYNEQFF. CDR3 nucleotide sequence: TGTGCCAGCGGGCAGGGGGCCTACAATGAGCAGTTCTTC.